These 2 T cell receptor beta chains share one sample of origin, sequenced in a study of T cells in tuberculosis. Method: immunoSEQ multiplex PCR; TCRdb's copy keeps in-frame clones and lacks some. The table shows under 35,000 clones, with roughly 95% occurring only once. Sequenced input: PBMCs. The receptors were sampled from a donor between 10 and 35 years old with latent tuberculosis or without tuberculosis infection.

This chain links TRBV5-4 with TRBJ2-5; TRBD1 might be the D (5 bases). The V and J ends lost 0 bases and 4 bases respectively, with 7 bases between them. In germline, CDR1 is SGHNT, CDR2 YYREEE (reference sequence). The CDR3 loop spans 13 amino acids. The CDR3 DNA reads as TGTGCCAGCAGCTTGGCGCAGGGAGAGACCCAGTACTTC. Translating gives CASSLAQGETQYF.

The chain recombines TRBV29-1 with TRBJ2-2, with D perhaps matching TRBD1 (5 bases). Germline CDR1 is SQVTM and CDR2 is ANQGSEA. The CDR3 covers 13 residues. V gave up 1 base and J gave up 4 bases, with 7 bases separating them. CDR3 loop: CSVEGQFTGELFF. The CDR3 coding sequence is TGCAGCGTTGAAGGACAGTTCACCGGGGAGCTGTTTTTT.